Following are 10 T cell receptor beta chains from one sample sequenced in a study of CXCR3-negative and CXCR3-positive naive CD8 T cells. Each TRB cDNA library was prepared by 5' RACE (with UMI labels). Each CDR3 protein gets one entry in TCRdb, which reprocessed the 5' RACE reads and gives no DNA. The sample table includes about 86,000 distinct CDR3 sequences. Their target antigens are unknown. Whole-study results and caveats: CXCR3-positive naive cells carried more hydrophobic TRB CDR3s than CXCR3-negative naive cells did.

Sequenced material: naive CXCR3+ CD8+ T cells from blood. Subset: CD45RO-CCR7+CD27+CD95- naive CD8+ T cells expressing CXCR3 (TNR3+). The origin of the receptors is a human donor in good health. Some clones in this sample may be carry-over from other donors' samples.

This chain joins TRBV11-2 and TRBJ2-3; lacking DNA, the TRBD2 call made by TCRdb goes unchecked. CDR1 SGHAT and CDR2 FQNNGV come from the germline V gene. The CDR3 contains 17 residues. CDR3: CASSLELRGGLADTQYF. The full variable domain, its missing parts supplied by reference TRBV11-2 and TRBJ2-3, is EAGVAQSPRYKIIEKRQSVAFWCNPISGHATLYWYQQILGQGPKLLIQFQNNGVVDDSQLPKDRFSAERLKGVDSTLKIQPAKLEDSAVYLCASSLELRGGLADTQYFGPGTRLTVL.

The V call is TRBV4-2, the J call TRBJ2-1; TCRdb indicates TRBD1, and absent DNA this call remains unverified. Germline V gives CDR1 LGHNA, CDR2 YNFKEQ. The CDR3 has 17 amino acids. CDR3 loop: CASSQGSDRLAHNEQFF.

The chain has TRBV28 and TRBJ2-3; the TRBD1 assignment by TCRdb is unverifiable without DNA. The CDR3 consists of 12 residues. CDR1 is MDHEN and CDR2 is SYDVKM in the germline V gene. The CDR3 loop is CASSLVGRAQYF.

The V call is TRBV27, the J call TRBJ1-4; as DNA is missing, the TRBD1 call by TCRdb cannot be tested. CDR1 and CDR2 (germline): MNHEY, SMNVEV (reference sequence). The CDR3 extends over 14 amino acids. The CDR3 region is CASSLTGPNEKLFF.

This rearrangement joins TRBV5-1 to TRBJ1-1; TCRdb reports TRBD1, a call that lacks DNA to check it against. Germline CDR1 is SGHRS and CDR2 is YFSETQ. The CDR3 length is 14 residues. CDR3 loop: CASSAYRANTEAFF. Using reference TRBV5-1 and TRBJ1-1 for the parts outside the CDR3, the full variable domain is KAGVTQTPRYLIKTRGQQVTLSCSPISGHRSVSWYQQTPGQGLQFLFEYFSETQRNKGNFPGRFSGRQFSNSRSEMNVSTLELGDSALYLCASSAYRANTEAFFGQGTRLTVV.

The genes are TRBV15 and TRBJ2-1; TCRdb proposes TRBD1, but this gene call is untestable without DNA. This CDR3 has 16 residues. Germline CDR1 LNHNV, CDR2 YYDKDF (reference sequence). The chain's CDR3 is CATSRESAGPYNEQFF.

This chain connects TRBV29-1 to TRBJ2-7. Germline loops: CDR1 SQVTM, CDR2 ANQGSEA. CDR3 length: 11 residues. CDR3 in amino acids: CSVEDDYEQYF.

The V call is TRBV20-1, the J call TRBJ2-1; TCRdb reports TRBD1, a call that lacks DNA to check it against. Germline CDR1 reads DFQATT; CDR2 reads SNEGSKA (reference sequence). This CDR3 comprises 15 residues. The CDR3 region is CSASKDRGLVDEQFF.

This chain uses TRBV29-1 with TRBJ2-3. This CDR3 is built from 11 residues. The germline gives CDR1 SQVTM, CDR2 ANQGSEA. The CDR3 loop reads CSVEANYTQYF.

This sequence joins TRBV12-3 or TRBV12-4 and TRBJ1-5. There are 12 residues in the CDR3. The CDR3 protein is CASSSGLQPQHF.